The 25 T cell receptor beta chains below come from one sample, sequenced in a study of blood T cell repertoires in COVID-19. Clones were read by immunoSEQ multiplex PCR, and TCRdb kept only the in-frame ones, dropping some. The sample lists about 52,000 clones, about 81% occurring once. The sample was peripheral blood. These receptors all come from an elderly woman with COVID-19, enrolled during active disease.

This sequence joins TRBV7-9 and TRBJ2-7; 9 bases are a match to TRBD2. Germline trimming cut 1 base from V and 1 base from J; bases unmatched to any gene: 5. CDR3 length equals 16 residues. Germline-derived CDR1 and CDR2 are SEHNR and FQNEAQ (reference sequence). CDR3 bases: TGTGCCAGCAGCTTAGGGAGCGGGAGGTTTTCCTACGAGCAGTACTTC. Its translation is CASSLGSGRFSYEQYF. Combining the CDR3 with reference TRBV7-9 and TRBJ2-7 gives the whole variable domain DTGVSQNPRHKITKRGQNVTFRCDPISEHNRLYWYRQTLGQGPEFLTYFQNEAQLEKSRLLSDRFSAERPKGSFSTLEIQRTEQGDSAMYLCASSLGSGRFSYEQYFGPGTRLTVT.

The chain carries TRBV7-9 and TRBJ1-4; 7 bases line up with TRBD1. This CDR3 region has 15 residues. The V and J ends lost 0 bases and 5 bases, in that order; junction bases with no gene match: 3. The germline V gene has CDR1 SEHNR and CDR2 FQNEAQ (reference sequence). The CDR3 region is CASSLAEQGNEKLFF. Here the CDR3 DNA reads TGTGCCAGCAGCTTAGCGGAACAGGGGAATGAAAAACTGTTTTTT.

This clone was recorded once. CDR3 loop: CASSLARETQYF. Here the CDR3 DNA reads TGTGCCAGCAGCTTAGCGAGGGAGACCCAGTACTTC. The chain couples TRBV7-9 to TRBJ2-5; D is uncertain. The V end lost 0 bases, the J end lost 5 bases, and 4 bases lay between the germline ends. Germline loops: CDR1 SEHNR, CDR2 FQNEAQ (reference sequence). The CDR3 is made up of 12 amino acids.

The rearrangement uses TRBV28 and TRBJ2-1, with a weak D call TRBD2 (5 bases). The CDR3 consists of 12 residues. V dropped 3 bases and J dropped 6 bases, with 6 bases sitting between them. CDR1 is MDHEN and CDR2 is SYDVKM in the germline V gene. The CDR3 DNA is TGTGCCAGCAGTTTCGGGATCAATGAGCAGTTCTTC. Amino acids: CASSFGINEQFF.

This clone was observed a single time. V and J are TRBV19 and TRBJ2-2; D gene ambiguous. This CDR3 spans 16 amino acids. Germline-derived CDR1 and CDR2 are LNHDA and SQIVND (reference sequence). V lost 0 bases to trimming and J lost 0 bases, with 8 bases between them. The CDR3 here is CASSIEVSSNTGELFF. The CDR3 coding sequence is TGTGCCAGTAGTATAGAGGTCAGTTCGAACACCGGGGAGCTGTTTTTT.

J is TRBJ1-4 and V is TRBV20-1; 7 bases are shared with TRBD1. Looked up from germline, CDR1 is DFQATT and CDR2 is SNEGSKA (reference sequence). V trimming: 3 bases; J trimming: 11 bases; junction bases outside the gene matches: 12. The CDR3 has 14 amino acids. DNA of the CDR3: TGCAGTGCTAGTAGGTTAACAACAGGGGACAAACTGTTTTTT. This codes for CSASRLTTGDKLFF.

The CDR3 sequence: CASSQRDSYEQYF. CDR3 sequence (DNA): TGCGCCAGCAGCCAACGGGACAGCTACGAGCAGTACTTC. The J gene is TRBJ2-7, the V gene TRBV4-1, with TRBD1 matching 7 bases. The CDR3 has 13 amino acids. CDR1 and CDR2 from the germline V gene are MGHRA and YSYEKL. V was pared by 2 bases and J by 3 bases, with 1 base of the junction left unmatched.

The sample holds many counts of this clone. The rearrangement joins TRBV3-1 (or the pseudogene TRBV3-2) to TRBJ2-7; 12 bases fit TRBD2. CDR3 length: 15 residues. Germline trimming cut 0 bases from V and 6 bases from J; bases unmatched to any gene: 3. CDR1 LGHDT and CDR2 YNNKEL come from the germline V gene (reference sequence). The CDR3 region is CASSQETSGSREQYF. Here the CDR3 DNA reads TGTGCCAGCAGCCAAGAGACTAGCGGGAGTCGCGAGCAGTACTTC.

The V gene is TRBV30, the J gene TRBJ2-4; 9 nucleotides agree with TRBD1. The CDR3 loop spans 15 amino acids. Germline V CDR1 and CDR2: GTSNPN, SVGIG (reference sequence). The V gene end was trimmed by 3 bases and the J gene end by 8 bases; junction bases not matched to a gene: 11. The CDR3 DNA reads as TGTGCCTGGAGCGGAGACAGGGGGGTTGTGGACATTCAGTACTTC. Encoded protein: CAWSGDRGVVDIQYF.

The V gene is TRBV6-4, the J gene TRBJ2-3; 7 bases align to TRBD1. V was clipped by 5 bases and J by 2 bases; unmatched bases: 7. The V gene's germline CDR1 is MRHNA and CDR2 SNTAGT. The CDR3 sequence is 15 residues long. CDR3 in amino acids: CASSRTGTATDTQYF. DNA of the CDR3: TGTGCCAGCAGTCGAACCGGGACAGCCACAGATACGCAGTATTTT.

The V and J genes are TRBV3-1 (or the pseudogene TRBV3-2) and TRBJ2-1; TRBD2 might be the D (8 bases). Germline V gives CDR1 LGHDT, CDR2 YNNKEL (reference sequence). V was shortened by 4 bases and J by 10 bases, with 20 bases between the two germline ends. This CDR3 has 15 amino acids. The CDR3 is CASSPRDSGSREQFF. For the CDR3, the DNA is TGTGCCAGCAGCCCCAGGGACAGCGGGAGTAGGGAGCAGTTCTTC.

The V call is TRBV10-3, the J call TRBJ2-2; a weak D match, TRBD1 (5 bases). V was clipped by 2 bases and J by 2 bases, with 18 bases between them. The CDR3 runs to 18 residues. CDR1 is ENHRY and CDR2 is SYGVKD in the germline V gene. The CDR3 reads CAISETQQGSLNTGELFF. The CDR3 region has the DNA TGTGCCATCAGTGAGACCCAGCAGGGTAGCCTTAACACCGGGGAGCTGTTTTTT.

The chain recombines TRBV11-2 with TRBJ2-7; no clear D gene. The length of the CDR3 is 15 residues. The germline V gene has CDR1 SGHAT and CDR2 FQNNGV. Trimming took 5 bases from V and 0 from J, leaving 14 bases between them. CDR3 region: CASSRNAASSYEQYF. The CDR3 nucleotides read TGTGCCAGCAGCAGGAACGCGGCGAGCTCCTACGAGCAGTACTTC. The full variable domain, with the rest looked up from reference TRBV11-2 and TRBJ2-7, is EAGVAQSPRYKIIEKRQSVAFWCNPISGHATLYWYQQILGQGPKLLIQFQNNGVVDDSQLPKDRFSAERLKGVDSTLKIQPAKLEDSAVYLCASSRNAASSYEQYFGPGTRLTVT.

The chain is built from TRBV27 and TRBJ2-7; 9 positions agree with TRBD1. The CDR3 sequence is 15 residues long. Unmatched junction bases numbered 9, after V lost 6 bases and J lost 3 bases. Germline V CDR1 and CDR2: MNHEY, SMNVEV (reference sequence). The CDR3 loop reads CASRQTGTGFYEQYF. DNA of the CDR3: TGTGCCAGCAGGCAAACCGGGACAGGGTTCTACGAGCAGTACTTC.

CDR3 amino acids: CASSGGLAGTGELFF. DNA for the CDR3: TGTGCCAGCAGTGGGGGACTAGCGGGCACCGGGGAGCTGTTTTTT. This chain links TRBV7-8 with TRBJ2-2, with 12 positions matching TRBD2. J gave up 4 bases and V 6 bases, and 3 bases lay outside the gene matches. Germline-derived CDR1 and CDR2 are SGHVS and FQNEAQ. The CDR3 is made up of 15 amino acids.

This chain joins TRBV28 and TRBJ1-2; 9 bases map to TRBD1. Germline V lookup: CDR1 MDHEN, CDR2 SYDVKM. V shed 6 bases, J shed 0 bases, and the junction held 2 bases outside the gene matches. CDR3 length: 14 amino acids. The CDR3 sequence is CASSRTGANYGYTF. The DNA of the CDR3 is TGTGCCAGCAGCAGGACAGGGGCTAACTATGGCTACACCTTC.

This chain uses TRBV7-2 with TRBJ2-1; D is uncertain. Trimming took 1 base from V and 8 from J, leaving 9 bases between them. The CDR3 has 13 amino acids. The germline gives CDR1 SGHTA, CDR2 FQGNSA. The CDR3 nucleotides read TGTGCCAGCAGCTTAGGTCGGCGGTATGAGCAGTTCTTC. It encodes CASSLGRRYEQFF. Based on the CDR3 plus reference TRBV7-2 and TRBJ2-1, the full variable domain is GAGVSQSPSNKVTEKGKDVELRCDPISGHTALYWYRQSLGQGLEFLIYFQGNSAPDKSGLPSDRFSAERTGGSVSTLTIQRTQQEDSAVYLCASSLGRRYEQFFGPGTRLTVL.

The chain has TRBV24-1 and TRBJ2-1; D remains ambiguous. Germline V CDR1 and CDR2: KGHDR, SFDVKD. This CDR3 has 15 amino acids. The ends were cut back, 5 bases at V and 4 bases at J, with 14 bases in the middle. CDR3 loop: CATSAGSFQYNEQFF. The DNA for the CDR3 is TGTGCCACCAGTGCCGGGTCCTTCCAATACAATGAGCAGTTCTTC.

The chain is built from TRBV30 and TRBJ2-1; 9 bases match TRBD2. The CDR3 totals 12 residues. Germline CDR1 GTSNPN, CDR2 SVGIG (reference sequence). With 1 base clipped from V and 12 bases from J, the junction kept 4 bases outside the gene matches. DNA for the CDR3: TGTGCCTGGAGTGGCGGGAGGGGGAGGCAGTTCTTC. Translated, it gives CAWSGGRGRQFF.

The rearrangement uses TRBV9 and TRBJ1-6; D gene unclear. Trimming stripped 3 bases from V and 0 bases from J, with 7 bases between. The CDR3 contains 15 residues. The germline gives CDR1 SGDLS, CDR2 YYNGEE. DNA of the CDR3: TGTGCCAGCAGCGAGGAGAGCTCCTATAATTCACCCCTCCACTTT. Amino acid sequence: CASSEESSYNSPLHF.

The chain links TRBV5-4 to TRBJ2-3; the D is unclear. Germline CDR1 and CDR2: SGHNT and YYREEE (reference sequence). Trimming removed 0 bases at V and 0 bases at J, with 11 bases between. The CDR3 contains 16 residues. CDR3 residues: CASSLEIPTSTDTQYF. CDR3 sequence (DNA): TGTGCCAGCAGCTTGGAAATACCAACTAGCACAGATACGCAGTATTTT.

CDR3 protein: CATGQSSYEQYF. Here the CDR3 DNA reads TGTGCCACCGGACAGAGCTCCTACGAGCAGTACTTC. The rearrangement joins TRBV2 to TRBJ2-7, with a weak D call TRBD1 (6 bases). Germline V gene data show CDR1 as SNHLY and CDR2 as FYNNEI. V shed 10 bases and J shed 0 bases, with 10 bases lying between them. CDR3 length: 12 amino acids.

The chain has TRBV19 and TRBJ2-7; tentative D call: TRBD1 (5 bases). Germline V gene data show CDR1 as LNHDA and CDR2 as SQIVND (reference sequence). V lost 5 bases and J 6 bases, leaving 8 bases between the germline ends. The CDR3 covers 11 residues. CDR3 DNA sequence: TGTGCCAGTAGTCTGGGGCGCGAGCAGTACTTC. Translating gives CASSLGREQYF.

The chain recombines TRBV9 with TRBJ2-7; 8 positions agree with TRBD1. V dropped 2 bases and J dropped 12; count of bases not matched to a gene: 13. The CDR3 consists of 14 residues. Germline loops: CDR1 SGDLS, CDR2 YYNGEE. The chain's CDR3 is CASSVAPGQGETYF. CDR3 nucleotides: TGTGCCAGCAGCGTTGCTCCAGGACAGGGCGAGACGTACTTC.

Remarks on this clone: This same CDR3 is encoded by further DNA sequences in the sample. The CDR3 region is CASSFLAGGETQYF. CDR3 coding DNA: TGTGCCAGCAGCTTTCTAGCGGGAGGGGAGACCCAGTACTTC. The chain has TRBV5-4 and TRBJ2-5; 12 bases line up with TRBD2. J was trimmed by 5 bases and V by 2 bases; bases with no gene match: 1. Germline loops: CDR1 SGHNT, CDR2 YYREEE (reference sequence). This CDR3 has 14 amino acids.